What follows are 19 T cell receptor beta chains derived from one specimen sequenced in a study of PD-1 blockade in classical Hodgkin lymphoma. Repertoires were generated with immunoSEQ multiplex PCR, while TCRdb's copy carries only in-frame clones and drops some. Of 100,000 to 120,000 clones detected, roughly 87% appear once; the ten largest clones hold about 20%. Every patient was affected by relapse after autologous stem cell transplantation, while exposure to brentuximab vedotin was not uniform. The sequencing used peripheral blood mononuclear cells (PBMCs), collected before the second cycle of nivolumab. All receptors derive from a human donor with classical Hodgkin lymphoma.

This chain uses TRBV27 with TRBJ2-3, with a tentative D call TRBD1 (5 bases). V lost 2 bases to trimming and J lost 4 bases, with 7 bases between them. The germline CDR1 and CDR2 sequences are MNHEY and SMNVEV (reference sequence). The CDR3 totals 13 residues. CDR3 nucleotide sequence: TGTGCCAGCAGTTTAATGGGGCCAGATACGCAGTATTTT. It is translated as CASSLMGPDTQYF.

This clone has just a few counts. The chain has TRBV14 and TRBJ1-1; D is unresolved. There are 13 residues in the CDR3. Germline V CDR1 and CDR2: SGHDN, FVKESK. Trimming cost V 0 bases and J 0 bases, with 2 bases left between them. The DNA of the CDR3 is TGTGCCAGCAGCCAAGAACTGAACACTGAAGCTTTCTTT. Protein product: CASSQELNTEAFF.

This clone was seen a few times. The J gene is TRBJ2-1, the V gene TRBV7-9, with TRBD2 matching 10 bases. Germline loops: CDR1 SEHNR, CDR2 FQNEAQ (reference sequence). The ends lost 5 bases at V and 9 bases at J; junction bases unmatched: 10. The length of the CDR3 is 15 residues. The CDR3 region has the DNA TGTGCCAGCAGCCCATCCTCACTAGCGGGACGTGAGCAGTTCTTC. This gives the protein CASSPSSLAGREQFF.

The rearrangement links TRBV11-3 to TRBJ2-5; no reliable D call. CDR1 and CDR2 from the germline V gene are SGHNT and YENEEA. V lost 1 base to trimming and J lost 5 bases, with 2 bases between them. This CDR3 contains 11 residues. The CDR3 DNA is TGTGCCAGCAGCTTAGGCGAGACCCAGTACTTC. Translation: CASSLGETQYF. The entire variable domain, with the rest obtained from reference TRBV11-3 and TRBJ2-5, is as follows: EAGVVQSPRYKIIEKKQPVAFWCNPISGHNTLYWYLQNLGQGPELLIRYENEEAVDDSQLPKDRFSAERLKGVDSTLKIQPAELGDSAVYLCASSLGETQYFGPGTRLLVL.

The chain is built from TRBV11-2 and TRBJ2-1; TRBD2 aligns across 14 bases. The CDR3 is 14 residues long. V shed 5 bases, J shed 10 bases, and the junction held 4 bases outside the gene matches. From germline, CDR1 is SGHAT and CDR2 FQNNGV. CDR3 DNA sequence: TGTGCCAGCAGCGGGACTAGCGGGAGAGGGGAGCAGTTCTTC. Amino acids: CASSGTSGRGEQFF.

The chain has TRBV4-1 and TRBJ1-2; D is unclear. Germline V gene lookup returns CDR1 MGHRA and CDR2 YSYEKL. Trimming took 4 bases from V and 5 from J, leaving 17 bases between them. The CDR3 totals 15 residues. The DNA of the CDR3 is TGCGCCAGCAGCCCCGAACACCGAGCCCCTTATGGCTACACCTTC. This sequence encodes CASSPEHRAPYGYTF.

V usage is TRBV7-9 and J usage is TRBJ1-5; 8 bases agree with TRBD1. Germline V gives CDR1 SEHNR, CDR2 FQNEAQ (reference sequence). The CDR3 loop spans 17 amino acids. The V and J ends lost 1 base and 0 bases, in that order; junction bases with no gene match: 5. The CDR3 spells CASSLGRGPYSNQPQHF. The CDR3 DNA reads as TGTGCCAGCAGCTTAGGCAGGGGGCCCTATAGCAATCAGCCCCAGCATTTT.

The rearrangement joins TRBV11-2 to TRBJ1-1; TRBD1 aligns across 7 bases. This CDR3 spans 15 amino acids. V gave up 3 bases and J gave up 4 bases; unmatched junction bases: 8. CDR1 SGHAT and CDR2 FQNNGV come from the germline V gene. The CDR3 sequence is CASSFSGQPGTEAFF. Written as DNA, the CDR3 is TGTGCCAGCAGCTTCTCGGGACAGCCGGGCACTGAAGCTTTCTTT.

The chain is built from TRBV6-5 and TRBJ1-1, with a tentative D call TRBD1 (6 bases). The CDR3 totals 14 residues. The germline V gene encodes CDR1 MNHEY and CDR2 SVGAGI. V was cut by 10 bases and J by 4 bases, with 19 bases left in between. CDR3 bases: TGTGCCACGGTACGGGGGGCATCGGGCACTGAAGCTTTCTTT. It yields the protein CATVRGASGTEAFF.

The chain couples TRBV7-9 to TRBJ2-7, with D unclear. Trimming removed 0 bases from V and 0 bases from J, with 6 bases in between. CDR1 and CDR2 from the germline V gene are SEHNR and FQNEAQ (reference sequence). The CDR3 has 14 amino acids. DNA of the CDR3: TGTGCCAGCAGCTTAGCTGGGCTCTCCTACGAGCAGTACTTC. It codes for CASSLAGLSYEQYF. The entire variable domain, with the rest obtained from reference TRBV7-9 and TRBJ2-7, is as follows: DTGVSQNPRHKITKRGQNVTFRCDPISEHNRLYWYRQTLGQGPEFLTYFQNEAQLEKSRLLSDRFSAERPKGSFSTLEIQRTEQGDSAMYLCASSLAGLSYEQYFGPGTRLTVT.

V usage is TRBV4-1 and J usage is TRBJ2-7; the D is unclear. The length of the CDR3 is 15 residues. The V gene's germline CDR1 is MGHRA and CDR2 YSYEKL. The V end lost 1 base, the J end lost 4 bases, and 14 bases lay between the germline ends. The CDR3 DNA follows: TGCGCCAGCAGCCAAGGGAAGGACGGAACTTACGAGCAGTACTTC. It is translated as CASSQGKDGTYEQYF.

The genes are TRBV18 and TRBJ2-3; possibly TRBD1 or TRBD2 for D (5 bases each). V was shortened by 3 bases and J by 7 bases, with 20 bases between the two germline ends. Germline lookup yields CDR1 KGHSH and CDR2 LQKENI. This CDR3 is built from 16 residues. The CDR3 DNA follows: TGTGCCAGCTCACCTGGGGCTCTTGGCGGGCCACATACGCAGTATTTT. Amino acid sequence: CASSPGALGGPHTQYF. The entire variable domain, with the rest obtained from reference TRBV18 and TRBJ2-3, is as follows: NAGVMQNPRHLVRRRGQEARLRCSPMKGHSHVYWYRQLPEEGLKFMVYLQKENIIDESGMPKERFSAEFPKEGPSILRIQQVVRGDSAAYFCASSPGALGGPHTQYFGPGTRLTVL.

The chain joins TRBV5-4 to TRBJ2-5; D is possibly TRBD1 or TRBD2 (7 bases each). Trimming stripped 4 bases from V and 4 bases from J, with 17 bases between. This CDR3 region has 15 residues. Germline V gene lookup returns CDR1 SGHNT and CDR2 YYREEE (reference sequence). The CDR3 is CASSVAGAGGETQYF. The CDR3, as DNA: TGTGCCAGCAGCGTGGCGGGGGCAGGGGGAGAGACCCAGTACTTC. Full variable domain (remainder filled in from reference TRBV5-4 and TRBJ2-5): ETGVTQSPTHLIKTRGQQVTLRCSSQSGHNTVSWYQQALGQGPQFIFQYYREEENGRGNFPPRFSGLQFPNYSSELNVNALELDDSALYLCASSVAGAGGETQYFGPGTRLLVL.

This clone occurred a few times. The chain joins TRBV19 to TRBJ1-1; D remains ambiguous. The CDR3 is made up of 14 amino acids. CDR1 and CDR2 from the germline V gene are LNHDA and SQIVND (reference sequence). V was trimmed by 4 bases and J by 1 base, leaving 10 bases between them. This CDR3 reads CASSTRRENTEAFF. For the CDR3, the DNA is TGTGCCAGTAGTACTCGACGGGAGAACACTGAAGCTTTCTTT.

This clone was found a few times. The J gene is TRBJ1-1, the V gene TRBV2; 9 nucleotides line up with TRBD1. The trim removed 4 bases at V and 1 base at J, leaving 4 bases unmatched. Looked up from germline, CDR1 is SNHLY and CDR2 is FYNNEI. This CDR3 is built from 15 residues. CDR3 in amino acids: CASSVGQGRNTEAFF. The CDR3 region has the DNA TGTGCCAGCAGTGTGGGACAGGGACGGAACACTGAAGCTTTCTTT.

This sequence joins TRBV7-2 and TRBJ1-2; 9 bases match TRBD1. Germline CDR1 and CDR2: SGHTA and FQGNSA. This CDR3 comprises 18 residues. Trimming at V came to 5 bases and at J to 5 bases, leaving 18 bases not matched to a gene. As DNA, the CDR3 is TGTGCCAGCAGCGTCCGTCGGGACAGGGTTGCGACCGGGTATGGCTACACCTTC. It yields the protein CASSVRRDRVATGYGYTF.

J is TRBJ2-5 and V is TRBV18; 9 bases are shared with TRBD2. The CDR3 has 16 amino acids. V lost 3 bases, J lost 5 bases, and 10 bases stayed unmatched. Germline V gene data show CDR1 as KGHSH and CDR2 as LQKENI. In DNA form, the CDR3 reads TGTGCCAGCTCACCTGCCTATAGCGGGAGTGGCGAGACCCAGTACTTC. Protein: CASSPAYSGSGETQYF.

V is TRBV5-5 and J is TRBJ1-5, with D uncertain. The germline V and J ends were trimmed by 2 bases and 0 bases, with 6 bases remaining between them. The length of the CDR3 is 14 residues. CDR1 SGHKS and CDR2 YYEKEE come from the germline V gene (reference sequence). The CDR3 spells CASSFLYSNQPQHF. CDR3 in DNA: TGTGCCAGCAGCTTTCTCTATAGCAATCAGCCCCAGCATTTT.

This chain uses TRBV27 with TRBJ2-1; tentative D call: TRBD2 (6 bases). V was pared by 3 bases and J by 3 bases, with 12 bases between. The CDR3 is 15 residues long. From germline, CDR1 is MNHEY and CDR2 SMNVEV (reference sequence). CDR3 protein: CASSFRLGIYNEQFF. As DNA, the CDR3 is TGTGCCAGCAGTTTCCGACTAGGGATCTACAATGAGCAGTTCTTC.